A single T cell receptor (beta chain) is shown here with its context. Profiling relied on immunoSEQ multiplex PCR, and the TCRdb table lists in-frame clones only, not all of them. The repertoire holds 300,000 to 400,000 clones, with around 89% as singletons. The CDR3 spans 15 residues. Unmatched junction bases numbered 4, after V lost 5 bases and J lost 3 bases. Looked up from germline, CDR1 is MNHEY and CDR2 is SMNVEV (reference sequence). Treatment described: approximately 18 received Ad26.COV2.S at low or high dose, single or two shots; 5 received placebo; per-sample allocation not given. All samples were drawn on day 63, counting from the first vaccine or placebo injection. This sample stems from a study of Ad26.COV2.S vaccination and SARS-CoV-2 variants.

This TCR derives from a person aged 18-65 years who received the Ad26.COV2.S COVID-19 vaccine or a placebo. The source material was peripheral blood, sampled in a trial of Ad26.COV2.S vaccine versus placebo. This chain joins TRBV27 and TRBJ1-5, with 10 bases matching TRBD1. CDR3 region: CASSRGTGVNQPQHF. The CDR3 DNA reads TGTGCCAGCAGTAGGGGGACAGGGGTCAATCAGCCCCAGCATTTT.